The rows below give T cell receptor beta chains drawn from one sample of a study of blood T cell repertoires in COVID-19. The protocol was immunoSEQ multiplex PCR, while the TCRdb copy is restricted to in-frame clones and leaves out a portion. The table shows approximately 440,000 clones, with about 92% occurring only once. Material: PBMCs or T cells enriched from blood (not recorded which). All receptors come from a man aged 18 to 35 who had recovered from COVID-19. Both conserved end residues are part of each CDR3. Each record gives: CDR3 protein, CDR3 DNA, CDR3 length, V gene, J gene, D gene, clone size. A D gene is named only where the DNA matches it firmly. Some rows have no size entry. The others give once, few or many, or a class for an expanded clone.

CDR3 protein: CASSSGAGGYEKLFF
CDR3 DNA: TGTGCCAGCAGCTCCGGAGCTGGGGGGTATGAAAAACTGTTTTTT
CDR3 length: 15
V gene: TRBV27
J gene: TRBJ1-4
D gene: NA
clone size: NA

CDR3 protein: CASSQAITSGSGRQYF
CDR3 DNA: TGTGCCAGCAGCCAAGCTATAACTAGCGGGAGCGGACGCCAGTACTTC
CDR3 length: 16
V gene: TRBV4-2
J gene: TRBJ2-5
D gene: TRBD2
clone size: NA

CDR3 protein: CASMWGANTGELFF
CDR3 DNA: TGTGCCAGCATGTGGGGCGCGAACACCGGGGAGCTGTTTTTT
CDR3 length: 14
V gene: TRBV2
J gene: TRBJ2-2
D gene: NA
clone size: NA

CDR3 protein: CASSFAGGNQPQHF
CDR3 DNA: TGTGCCAGCAGCTTTGCGGGGGGCAATCAGCCCCAGCATTTT
CDR3 length: 14
V gene: TRBV5-5
J gene: TRBJ1-5
D gene: NA
clone size: NA

CDR3 protein: CASRQTSGETQYF
CDR3 DNA: TGTGCCAGCAGACAGACTAGCGGAGAGACCCAGTACTTC
CDR3 length: 13
V gene: TRBV7-8
J gene: TRBJ2-5
D gene: TRBD2
clone size: NA

CDR3 protein: CASTKDRAEGNEQFF
CDR3 DNA: TGTGCCTCGACAAAGGACAGGGCCGAGGGCAATGAGCAGTTCTTC
CDR3 length: 15
V gene: TRBV10-3
J gene: TRBJ2-1
D gene: TRBD1
clone size: NA

CDR3 protein: CASSVIPGQGRIPLPYEQYF
CDR3 DNA: TGTGCCAGCAGCGTGATACCGGGACAGGGGAGAATCCCGCTCCCCTACGAGCAGTACTTC
CDR3 length: 20
V gene: TRBV9
J gene: TRBJ2-7
D gene: TRBD1
clone size: NA

CDR3 protein: CASSPLAGQYNEQFF
CDR3 DNA: TGTGCCAGCAGTCCTCTAGCGGGACAGTACAATGAGCAGTTCTTC
CDR3 length: 15
V gene: TRBV27
J gene: TRBJ2-1
D gene: TRBD2
clone size: NA

CDR3 protein: CASSFLGYSGNTIYF
CDR3 DNA: TGTGCCAGCAGCTTTTTGGGCTACTCTGGAAACACCATATATTTT
CDR3 length: 15
V gene: TRBV7-8
J gene: TRBJ1-3
D gene: NA
clone size: NA

CDR3 protein: CASSQVGRGRRAEAFF
CDR3 DNA: TGCGCCAGCAGCCAAGTTGGCAGGGGGCGCCGCGCTGAAGCTTTCTTT
CDR3 length: 16
V gene: TRBV4-1
J gene: TRBJ1-1
D gene: TRBD1
clone size: NA

CDR3 protein: CASSSAQGGGSPLHF
CDR3 DNA: TGTGCCAGTAGTTCCGCACAGGGTGGGGGTTCACCCCTCCACTTT
CDR3 length: 15
V gene: TRBV19
J gene: TRBJ1-6
D gene: NA
clone size: NA

CDR3 protein: CASSPLQLLPTEAFF
CDR3 DNA: TGTGCCAGCAGCCCTCTCCAGTTGCTGCCTACTGAAGCTTTCTTT
CDR3 length: 15
V gene: TRBV7-3
J gene: TRBJ1-1
D gene: NA
clone size: NA

CDR3 protein: CASSRGLAESNEQFF
CDR3 DNA: TGTGCCAGCAGCAGGGGACTAGCGGAGTCCAATGAGCAGTTCTTC
CDR3 length: 15
V gene: TRBV5-4
J gene: TRBJ2-1
D gene: TRBD2
clone size: NA

CDR3 protein: CASSAMDRGRRAFF
CDR3 DNA: TGTGCCAGCAGTGCCATGGACAGGGGGCGCAGAGCTTTCTTT
CDR3 length: 14
V gene: TRBV6-4
J gene: TRBJ1-1
D gene: TRBD1
clone size: NA

CDR3 protein: CASSSTSGRRVEQFF
CDR3 DNA: TGTGCCAGCAGCTCGACTAGCGGGAGACGGGTTGAGCAGTTCTTC
CDR3 length: 15
V gene: TRBV11-2
J gene: TRBJ2-1
D gene: TRBD2
clone size: NA

CDR3 protein: CASSQDLGQAQHF
CDR3 DNA: TGTGCCAGCAGCCAAGATCTGGGACAAGCCCAGCATTTT
CDR3 length: 13
V gene: TRBV4-2
J gene: TRBJ1-5
D gene: NA
clone size: NA

CDR3 protein: CASSKRTGGAAGELFF
CDR3 DNA: TGTGCCAGCAGCAAGAGGACAGGGGGTGCGGCCGGGGAGCTGTTTTTT
CDR3 length: 16
V gene: TRBV28
J gene: TRBJ2-2
D gene: TRBD1
clone size: NA

CDR3 protein: CASSLAKTGSTDTQYF
CDR3 DNA: TGTGCCAGCAGCTTAGCGAAGACAGGCAGCACAGATACGCAGTATTTT
CDR3 length: 16
V gene: TRBV7-2
J gene: TRBJ2-3
D gene: NA
clone size: NA

CDR3 protein: CATSRGQQLSTDTQYF
CDR3 DNA: TGTGCCACCAGCAGAGGACAGCAACTTAGCACAGATACGCAGTATTTT
CDR3 length: 16
V gene: TRBV15
J gene: TRBJ2-3
D gene: NA
clone size: NA

CDR3 protein: CSAWGRSGYTF
CDR3 DNA: TGCAGTGCTTGGGGCAGAAGTGGCTACACCTTC
CDR3 length: 11
V gene: TRBV20-1
J gene: TRBJ1-2
D gene: NA
clone size: NA

CDR3 protein: CASSLVVGEGGYTF
CDR3 DNA: TGTGCCAGCAGCTTAGTGGTAGGGGAAGGAGGCTACACCTTC
CDR3 length: 14
V gene: TRBV7-8
J gene: TRBJ1-2
D gene: NA
clone size: NA

CDR3 protein: CASYRDRVSPLHF
CDR3 DNA: TGTGCCAGCTACAGGGACAGGGTTTCACCCCTCCACTTT
CDR3 length: 13
V gene: TRBV2
J gene: TRBJ1-6
D gene: TRBD1
clone size: NA

CDR3 protein: CATAEGRSGNTIYF
CDR3 DNA: TGTGCCACCGCAGAGGGTCGCTCTGGAAACACCATATATTTT
CDR3 length: 14
V gene: TRBV10-3
J gene: TRBJ1-3
D gene: NA
clone size: NA

CDR3 protein: CASSSFGGGTQYF
CDR3 DNA: TGTGCCAGCAGCTCCTTCGGTGGCGGGACCCAGTACTTC
CDR3 length: 13
V gene: TRBV7-3
J gene: TRBJ2-5
D gene: NA
clone size: NA

CDR3 protein: CSASSRGLPTEAFF
CDR3 DNA: TGCAGTGCTAGTTCCAGGGGCCTGCCCACTGAAGCTTTCTTT
CDR3 length: 14
V gene: TRBV20-1
J gene: TRBJ1-1
D gene: NA
clone size: NA

CDR3 protein: CASSLGSSSYEQYF
CDR3 DNA: TGTGCCAGCAGCTTAGGTTCTAGCTCCTACGAGCAGTACTTC
CDR3 length: 14
V gene: TRBV11-2
J gene: TRBJ2-7
D gene: NA
clone size: NA

CDR3 protein: CASSVGTGGQPQHF
CDR3 DNA: TGTGCCAGCAGTGTAGGGACAGGGGGTCAGCCCCAGCATTTT
CDR3 length: 14
V gene: TRBV2
J gene: TRBJ1-5
D gene: TRBD1
clone size: NA

CDR3 protein: CASSTRTGGYYEQYF
CDR3 DNA: TGTGCCAGTAGTACCCGGACAGGGGGTTACTACGAGCAGTACTTC
CDR3 length: 15
V gene: TRBV19
J gene: TRBJ2-7
D gene: TRBD1
clone size: NA

CDR3 protein: CASSYRQGGEKLFF
CDR3 DNA: TGTGCCAGCAGCTATCGACAGGGAGGTGAAAAACTGTTTTTT
CDR3 length: 14
V gene: TRBV11-2
J gene: TRBJ1-4
D gene: TRBD1
clone size: NA

CDR3 protein: CASKEMSSGANVLTF
CDR3 DNA: TGTGCCAGTAAGGAGATGAGCTCTGGGGCCAACGTCCTGACTTTC
CDR3 length: 15
V gene: TRBV19
J gene: TRBJ2-6
D gene: NA
clone size: NA

CDR3 protein: CASSLPPVREAFF
CDR3 DNA: TGTGCCAGCAGCTTACCCCCCGTCCGTGAAGCTTTCTTT
CDR3 length: 13
V gene: TRBV7-2
J gene: TRBJ1-1
D gene: NA
clone size: once

CDR3 protein: CASSFRDYHATDTQYF
CDR3 DNA: TGTGCCAGCAGCTTTCGGGACTACCATGCCACAGATACGCAGTATTTT
CDR3 length: 16
V gene: TRBV5-4
J gene: TRBJ2-3
D gene: TRBD2
clone size: NA

CDR3 protein: CASRGLAGKNTGELFF
CDR3 DNA: TGTGCCAGCAGGGGGTTAGCGGGAAAGAACACCGGGGAGCTGTTTTTT
CDR3 length: 16
V gene: TRBV27
J gene: TRBJ2-2
D gene: TRBD2
clone size: NA

CDR3 protein: CASSVSGGYEQYF
CDR3 DNA: TGCGCCAGCAGTGTTTCCGGAGGCTACGAGCAGTACTTC
CDR3 length: 13
V gene: TRBV10-2
J gene: TRBJ2-7
D gene: NA
clone size: NA

CDR3 protein: CASSVGGGGEQYF
CDR3 DNA: TGTGCCAGCAGCGTAGGAGGGGGCGGCGAGCAGTACTTC
CDR3 length: 13
V gene: TRBV9
J gene: TRBJ2-7
D gene: TRBD1
clone size: NA

CDR3 protein: CASSNIRVDTEAFF
CDR3 DNA: TGTGCCAGCAGCAACATCAGGGTCGACACTGAAGCTTTCTTT
CDR3 length: 14
V gene: TRBV16
J gene: TRBJ1-1
D gene: NA
clone size: NA

CDR3 protein: CASSLSPRKYSEQYF
CDR3 DNA: TGTGCCAGCAGCTTGAGCCCTAGGAAATACTCCGAGCAGTACTTC
CDR3 length: 15
V gene: TRBV5-5
J gene: TRBJ2-7
D gene: NA
clone size: many

CDR3 protein: CASSLSGDMYTEAFF
CDR3 DNA: TGCGCCAGCAGCTTGTCAGGGGATATGTACACTGAAGCTTTCTTT
CDR3 length: 15
V gene: TRBV5-1
J gene: TRBJ1-1
D gene: NA
clone size: few

CDR3 protein: CASSFQGARGYTF
CDR3 DNA: TGTGCCAGCAGTTTCCAGGGGGCTAGGGGCTACACCTTC
CDR3 length: 13
V gene: TRBV7-3
J gene: TRBJ1-2
D gene: TRBD1
clone size: NA

CDR3 protein: CASSPRTGRWYEQYF
CDR3 DNA: TGTGCCAGCAGCCCGCGGACAGGGAGGTGGTACGAGCAGTACTTC
CDR3 length: 15
V gene: TRBV7-3
J gene: TRBJ2-7
D gene: TRBD1
clone size: NA

CDR3 protein: CASSPQDLAAPLHF
CDR3 DNA: TGCGCCAGCAGCCCGCAGGATCTAGCGGCACCCCTCCACTTT
CDR3 length: 14
V gene: TRBV5-1
J gene: TRBJ1-6
D gene: NA
clone size: NA

CDR3 protein: CAWIRGTADTQYF
CDR3 DNA: TGTGCCTGGATACGGGGGACGGCAGATACGCAGTATTTT
CDR3 length: 13
V gene: TRBV30
J gene: TRBJ2-3
D gene: NA
clone size: NA

CDR3 protein: CASSENRARYGYTF
CDR3 DNA: TGTGCCAGCAGTGAAAACAGGGCGAGGTATGGCTACACCTTC
CDR3 length: 14
V gene: TRBV6-1
J gene: TRBJ1-2
D gene: NA
clone size: few

CDR3 protein: CAWSVLYGTGDEQYF
CDR3 DNA: TGTGCCTGGAGTGTACTATACGGGACAGGGGACGAGCAGTACTTC
CDR3 length: 15
V gene: TRBV30
J gene: TRBJ2-7
D gene: TRBD1
clone size: NA

CDR3 protein: CASSLGTGSNNEQFF
CDR3 DNA: TGTGCCAGCAGCCTGGGGACAGGATCAAACAATGAGCAGTTCTTC
CDR3 length: 15
V gene: TRBV3-1/TRBV3-2
J gene: TRBJ2-1
D gene: TRBD1
clone size: NA

CDR3 protein: CASSLFQGGNQPQHF
CDR3 DNA: TGTGCCAGCAGCTTGTTTCAGGGGGGCAATCAGCCCCAGCATTTT
CDR3 length: 15
V gene: TRBV5-5
J gene: TRBJ1-5
D gene: TRBD1
clone size: NA

CDR3 protein: CSASRGEKLFF
CDR3 DNA: TGCAGTGCTAGTCGGGGTGAAAAACTGTTTTTT
CDR3 length: 11
V gene: TRBV20-1
J gene: TRBJ1-4
D gene: NA
clone size: NA

CDR3 protein: CASSWGGAQETQYF
CDR3 DNA: TGCGCCAGCAGCTGGGGCGGGGCTCAAGAGACCCAGTACTTC
CDR3 length: 14
V gene: TRBV5-1
J gene: TRBJ2-5
D gene: NA
clone size: NA

CDR3 protein: CASSLGQGANLNTEAFF
CDR3 DNA: TGCGCCAGCAGCTTGGGACAGGGGGCAAACCTGAACACTGAAGCTTTCTTT
CDR3 length: 17
V gene: TRBV5-1
J gene: TRBJ1-1
D gene: TRBD1
clone size: NA

CDR3 protein: CASSAISAGGNTIYF
CDR3 DNA: TGCGCCAGCAGCGCTATTTCGGCAGGTGGAAACACCATATATTTT
CDR3 length: 15
V gene: TRBV4-1
J gene: TRBJ1-3
D gene: NA
clone size: NA

CDR3 protein: CASGRDRSNNEQFF
CDR3 DNA: TGCGCCAGCGGCCGGGACAGGTCGAACAATGAGCAGTTCTTC
CDR3 length: 14
V gene: TRBV5-1
J gene: TRBJ2-1
D gene: TRBD1
clone size: NA

CDR3 protein: CASSSGHNTEAFF
CDR3 DNA: TGTGCCAGCAGTTCAGGACATAACACTGAAGCTTTCTTT
CDR3 length: 13
V gene: TRBV27
J gene: TRBJ1-1
D gene: NA
clone size: NA

CDR3 protein: CASSTLDRGSQPQHF
CDR3 DNA: TGTGCCAGCAGTACATTGGACAGGGGAAGTCAGCCCCAGCATTTT
CDR3 length: 15
V gene: TRBV28
J gene: TRBJ1-5
D gene: TRBD1
clone size: NA

CDR3 protein: CASSPDGHVDQPQHF
CDR3 DNA: TGCGCCAGCAGCCCGGATGGACACGTTGATCAGCCCCAGCATTTT
CDR3 length: 15
V gene: TRBV5-1
J gene: TRBJ1-5
D gene: NA
clone size: NA

CDR3 protein: CASSLAEDYGYTF
CDR3 DNA: TGTGCCAGCAGTTTGGCGGAAGACTATGGCTACACCTTC
CDR3 length: 13
V gene: TRBV12-3/TRBV12-4
J gene: TRBJ1-2
D gene: NA
clone size: NA